What follows describes a single TCR beta chain. No antigen is known for it. Per germline, CDR1 MNHEY and CDR2 SVGAGI. This CDR3 is built from 15 residues. V was clipped by 0 bases and J by 3 bases, with 11 bases between them. This specimen belongs to a study of T cell responses to AZD1222 COVID-19 vaccine. Study-level results: In all cases, repertoires were sampled only after the peak T cell response.

Sequencing was performed with immunoSEQ multiplex PCR; in TCRdb, only in-frame clones are kept and a portion is missing. The repertoire holds 100,000 or so clones, with roughly 86% as singletons. The V gene is TRBV6-5, the J gene TRBJ1-2; maybe TRBD1 (6 bases). Sequences were derived from peripheral blood, sampled on day 0 of MenACWY control vaccination. This clonotype was obtained from an adult in good health. Written as DNA, the CDR3 is TGTGCCAGCAGTTACTCATCCGGGGGCGACTATGGCTACACCTTC. This gives the protein CASSYSSGGDYGYTF.